This is a list of T cell receptor beta chains from one sample in a study of cytomegalovirus exposure and HLA in healthy donors. The data were produced by immunoSEQ multiplex PCR, yet TCRdb's version contains in-frame clones alone and is incomplete. The table shows tens of thousands of clones, with about 90% occurring only once. The sequenced material came from PBMCs. Every receptor here comes from a woman in her late teens or twenties in good health and CMV-seropositive. Both conserved end residues are part of each CDR3. A D gene is named only where the DNA matches it firmly. Clone size, where shown, is once, few, many, or a class for clones that have expanded.

D,V,J,size,CDR3,DNA
TRBD1,TRBV27,TRBJ2-7,NA,CASSVTGTYEQYF,TGTGCCAGCAGTGTGACAGGGACCTACGAGCAGTACTTC
TRBD2,TRBV2,TRBJ2-4,NA,CASSELAGGAKNIQYF,TGTGCCAGCAGTGAACTAGCGGGGGGGGCCAAAAACATTCAGTACTTC
TRBD1,TRBV27,TRBJ2-3,NA,CASSPSYLGQGTDTQYF,TGTGCCAGCAGTCCCTCGTACCTGGGACAGGGCACAGATACGCAGTATTTT
TRBD1,TRBV18,TRBJ2-7,NA,CASSSTGDGEQYF,TGTGCCAGCTCATCGACAGGGGATGGCGAGCAGTACTTC
TRBD1,TRBV9,TRBJ1-5,once,CASSGGQGINQPQHF,TGTGCCAGCAGCGGGGGACAGGGGATCAATCAGCCCCAGCATTTT
TRBD1,TRBV19,TRBJ2-4,few,CASKRTGLENIQYF,TGTGCCAGTAAGAGGACAGGGTTGGAAAACATTCAGTACTTC
NA,TRBV5-8,TRBJ1-2,NA,CASSLRSNYGYTF,TGTGCCAGCAGCTTGAGGAGCAACTATGGCTACACCTTC
TRBD2,TRBV6-5,TRBJ2-1,NA,CASSSSGMGYNEQFF,TGTGCCAGCAGTTCCAGCGGGATGGGTTACAATGAGCAGTTCTTC
TRBD1,TRBV9,TRBJ1-5,NA,CASSGQGQPNQPQHF,TGTGCCAGCAGCGGGCAGGGACAGCCTAATCAGCCCCAGCATTTT
TRBD2,TRBV19,TRBJ2-1,NA,CASSMTSGIEQFF,TGTGCCAGTAGTATGACTAGCGGGATTGAGCAGTTCTTC
TRBD2,TRBV27,TRBJ2-1,NA,CASRGLAGVVAKNNEQFF,TGTGCCAGCAGAGGACTAGCGGGAGTTGTTGCTAAAAACAATGAGCAGTTCTTC
TRBD1,TRBV6-4,TRBJ2-3,NA,CASSGGQGADTQYF,TGTGCCAGCAGTGGCGGACAGGGGGCAGATACGCAGTATTTT
NA,TRBV7-2,TRBJ2-5,NA,CASSLGRGSETQYF,TGTGCCAGCAGCCTGGGGAGGGGGTCGGAGACCCAGTACTTC
NA,TRBV6-6,TRBJ2-2,NA,CASSIPVPPGELFF,TGTGCCAGCAGTATTCCGGTTCCCCCCGGGGAGCTGTTTTTT
TRBD1,TRBV15,TRBJ2-7,few,CATSSGTGGSYEQYF,TGTGCCACCAGCAGCGGGACAGGGGGCTCCTACGAGCAGTACTTC
NA,TRBV7-9,TRBJ1-4,NA,CASSWQGGSEKLFF,TGTGCCAGCAGCTGGCAGGGCGGGAGTGAAAAACTGTTTTTT
NA,TRBV30,TRBJ1-6,NA,CAVSGNNSPLHF,TGTGCCGTGTCGGGGAATAATTCACCCCTCCACTTT
TRBD2,TRBV28,TRBJ2-1,NA,CASSSYAGLADYNEQFF,TGTGCCAGCAGTTCCTACGCCGGACTAGCGGATTACAATGAGCAGTTCTTC
TRBD2,TRBV14,TRBJ2-1,NA,CASSQDRRLAGGRDEQFF,TGTGCCAGCAGCCAAGATCGAAGACTAGCGGGGGGGCGCGATGAGCAGTTCTTC
TRBD1,TRBV11-2,TRBJ1-1,NA,CASSPGQGPVEGTEAFF,TGTGCCAGCAGCCCAGGACAGGGGCCGGTAGAGGGCACTGAAGCTTTCTTT
NA,TRBV5-6,TRBJ1-2,NA,CASSAGSAAANYGYTF,TGTGCCAGCAGCGCCGGAAGTGCGGCCGCTAACTATGGCTACACCTTC
NA,TRBV9,TRBJ2-1,NA,CASSVVAGAGKNEQFF,TGTGCCAGCAGCGTAGTGGCAGGGGCAGGAAAGAATGAGCAGTTCTTC
NA,TRBV28,TRBJ1-4,NA,CASSLALGRVEKLFF,TGTGCCAGCAGTTTAGCCCTGGGGAGAGTCGAAAAACTGTTTTTT
NA,TRBV5-4,TRBJ2-1,NA,CASSLGRSDEQFF,TGTGCCAGCAGCTTGGGGAGGTCCGATGAGCAGTTCTTC
NA,TRBV28,TRBJ1-4,NA,CASSLYGVANEKLFF,TGTGCCAGCAGTTTATACGGGGTAGCTAATGAAAAACTGTTTTTT
NA,TRBV5-1,TRBJ2-5,NA,CASSLDRTTGRNQYF,TGCGCCAGCAGCTTGGATCGGACTACCGGCCGAAACCAGTACTTC
NA,TRBV7-9,TRBJ2-1,once,CASSPGGSDRNEQFF,TGTGCCAGCAGCCCAGGGGGGTCCGATCGCAATGAGCAGTTCTTC
NA,TRBV4-1,TRBJ2-7,NA,CASSQEPGSEQYF,TGCGCCAGCAGCCAAGAACCCGGGTCCGAGCAGTACTTC
TRBD1,TRBV28,TRBJ1-1,NA,CATWTGRSEAFF,TGTGCCACCTGGACAGGGAGGTCCGAAGCTTTCTTT
NA,TRBV6-5,TRBJ2-1,NA,CASSTGNEQFF,TGTGCCAGCAGTACAGGGAATGAGCAGTTCTTC
NA,TRBV5-1,TRBJ2-1,NA,CASSLSGEPHNEQFF,TGCGCCAGCAGCTTGTCCGGGGAGCCGCACAATGAGCAGTTCTTC
TRBD1,TRBV11-2,TRBJ1-5,NA,CASSRTGNSNQPQHF,TGTGCCAGCAGCCGGACAGGGAATAGCAATCAGCCCCAGCATTTT
NA,TRBV7-9,TRBJ2-1,once,CASSTGFEQFF,TGTGCCAGCAGTACAGGGTTTGAGCAGTTCTTC
NA,TRBV29-1,TRBJ2-7,NA,CSVEEEYEQYF,TGCAGCGTTGAAGAGGAGTACGAGCAGTACTTC
TRBD1,TRBV27,TRBJ1-1,NA,CASRQGEDTEAFF,TGTGCCAGCAGGCAGGGGGAAGATACTGAAGCTTTCTTT
NA,TRBV11-2,TRBJ2-7,NA,CASSLTRSAYEQYF,TGTGCCAGCAGCTTAACGCGATCCGCCTACGAGCAGTACTTC
TRBD2,TRBV7-2,TRBJ2-7,once,CASSSERGGYEQYF,TGTGCCAGCAGCTCGGAACGGGGGGGCTACGAGCAGTACTTC
NA,TRBV5-8,TRBJ2-2,NA,CASSLGPQSSNTGELFF,TGTGCCAGCAGCTTGGGGCCGCAATCCTCGAACACCGGGGAGCTGTTTTTT
TRBD1,TRBV4-3,TRBJ1-6,NA,CASSQEPRGRGNSPLHF,TGCGCCAGCAGCCAAGAACCCAGGGGGCGAGGTAATTCACCCCTCCACTTT
NA,TRBV6-5,TRBJ1-5,NA,CASSSRGNQPQHF,TGTGCCAGCAGTTCGAGAGGCAATCAGCCCCAGCATTTT
TRBD1,TRBV5-4,TRBJ2-2,NA,CASSDTGTGNTGELFF,TGTGCCAGCAGCGATACCGGGACAGGGAACACCGGGGAGCTGTTTTTT
TRBD1,TRBV7-2,TRBJ2-5,NA,CASSLLGQGASETQYF,TGTGCCAGCAGCTTATTGGGACAGGGGGCGAGTGAGACCCAGTACTTC
TRBD1,TRBV25-1,TRBJ1-2,NA,CASRPGQDYGYTF,TGTGCCAGCAGGCCGGGACAGGATTATGGCTACACCTTC
TRBD2,TRBV29-1,TRBJ2-7,NA,CSVASGYEQYF,TGCAGCGTTGCTAGCGGATACGAGCAGTACTTC
NA,TRBV4-2,TRBJ1-5,NA,CASSQDRQVGSNQPQHF,TGTGCCAGCAGCCAAGATCGGCAGGTCGGTAGCAATCAGCCCCAGCATTTT
TRBD2,TRBV4-2,TRBJ2-1,NA,CASSQGEAGGYNEQFF,TGTGCCAGCAGCCAAGGGGAAGCGGGAGGCTACAATGAGCAGTTCTTC